The source of this T cell receptor beta chain is a study of beta chain features in type 1 diabetes. Expressed TCRB transcripts were sequenced after all isolated RNA was converted to cDNA. Clones were read by immunoSEQ multiplex PCR, and TCRdb kept only the in-frame ones, dropping some. The top ten clones hold 0.015% to 0.02% of a sample with around 300,000 clones, about 11% of them seen once. This clone was found a few times. Germline CDR1 and CDR2: LNHNV and YYDKDF (reference sequence). The CDR3 spans 16 residues. Trimming removed 4 bases from V and 6 bases from J, with 19 bases in between. The V call is TRBV15, the J call TRBJ2-1, with D hard to call. The TCR sequence derives from a woman under 40 in good health. Sequencing was done on a sample of naive CD4+ T cells from blood. The CDR3 DNA reads TGTGCCACCAGCAAAGGCCAGCGAATAGTTACCAATGAGCAGTTCTTC. This gives the protein CATSKGQRIVTNEQFF.